The source of this T cell receptor (beta chain) is a study of T cells expressing NK-cell markers (dated by TCRdb to about 2020). About the investigation overall: In sorted CD3+CD56+NKG2C+, CD3+CD56+NKG2C- and CD3+CD56-NKG2C+ T-cell subsets from eight donors, TCR beta-chain repertoires were profiled. Of the eight sequenced donors, seven were found to be HCMV-seropositive and one was found to be HCMV-seronegative. The eight sequenced donors were randomly selected healthy volunteers, three men and five women. The libraries were sequenced on Illumina HiSeq 2000/2500, MiSeq or NextSeq, producing 2 x 150 bp reads.

Taken from cysteine to phenylalanine, the CDR3 has 17 residues. DNA is not on record. HCMV-specific IgG was detected in serum with a commercial ELISA kit to determine HCMV serostatus. Peripheral blood mononuclear cells were isolated from blood by Ficoll density gradient centrifugation. In the case of this clonotype: The clone's antigen remains unknown.

The paper's findings and limits, for the study overall: Whether the expanded NKG2C-expressing T cell clones were specific for HCMV antigens was left unclear. In six donors, the dominant CD3+CD56+NKG2C+ clonotypes ranked among the top 10 CD8+ clonotypes, making up about 1.0-7.5% of CD8+ T cells. Those dominant clonotypes were again the most abundant among CD3+CD56-NKG2C+ cells in a few donors, at 28.3-60.1%.

Sequenced on an Illumina HiSeq 2000. TCR beta cDNA libraries were prepared using 5'RACE template switching, which introduced a universal primer site and unique molecular identifiers. Priming for cDNA synthesis came from the TCR beta constant segment, and two successive PCR amplification steps followed. Per the authors' processing: MIGEC was used to demultiplex reads and group reads by UMI, and MiTCR was used to assemble and quantify clonotypes. Only TCR cDNA sequences supported by at least two reads were kept to exclude erroneous sequences. Downstream repertoire analysis used the tcR package, and clonotypes were matched across fractions by CDR3 nucleotide sequence plus V segment. VDJmatch was used to annotate antigen specificity against VDJdb, with one amino acid substitution in CDR3 allowed. TCRdb reprocessed the reads, reporting each CDR3 protein sequence once and no DNA. Here the V and J calls rest on TCRdb's processing, not on the authors' analysis. For this sample, the table gives about 390,000 distinct CDR3 sequences. Approximately 12% of the sample belongs to the ten largest clones.

The receptor comes from a woman in her 50s in good health. Donor details come from another sample of the same person, matched by shared clones. This sequence uses TRBV12-3 or TRBV12-4 and TRBJ2-2; TCRdb calls TRBD2, which cannot be checked without DNA. Sequenced input: blood T cells: a sorted CD56 or NKG2C T cell subset, CD4+ or CD8+ T cells, or bulk PBMC T cells (not recorded which). CDR3 protein: CASSSIAGAADTGELFF.